This T cell receptor (beta chain) was obtained from a study of identical twins. Using its own MiXCR run on the 5' RACE reads, TCRdb lists one record per CDR3 protein. The sample has around 530,000 distinct CDR3 sequences; 13% to 15% are singletons. This clonotype was picked up a small number of times. The length of the CDR3 is 14 residues. Germline V gene lookup returns CDR1 SGHRS and CDR2 YFSETQ. Trimming stripped 4 bases from V and 0 bases from J, with 11 bases between. These records were also assigned to another study, of yellow fever vaccine responses in identical twins.

The sample comprised CD4+ T cells sorted from blood. This chain connects TRBV5-1 to TRBJ2-7; the D call may be TRBD1 or TRBD2 (5 bases each). This clonotype was sampled from a woman younger than 30 in good health. CDR3 bases: TGCGCCAGCAGCCACCGGGACGGCTCCTACGAGCAGTACTTC. Protein sequence: CASSHRDGSYEQYF. The full variable domain, with the rest looked up from reference TRBV5-1 and TRBJ2-7, is KAGVTQTPRYLIKTRGQQVTLSCSPISGHRSVSWYQQTPGQGLQFLFEYFSETQRNKGNFPGRFSGRQFSNSRSEMNVSTLELGDSALYLCASSHRDGSYEQYFGPGTRLTVT.